Shown below are 11 T cell receptor beta chains from a single sample sequenced in a study of T cells in narcolepsy. Method: immunoSEQ multiplex PCR; TCRdb's copy keeps in-frame clones and lacks some. The data hold 30,000 to 35,000 clones, with 75% to 90% observed a single time. Source material: CD45RA- memory CD4+ T cells from PBMCs. Receptors originate from a human donor with narcolepsy.

The V and J genes are TRBV5-4 and TRBJ2-5; D is unresolved. Looked up from germline, CDR1 is SGHNT and CDR2 is YYREEE (reference sequence). This CDR3 is 13 amino acids long. Trimming removed 3 bases from V and 2 bases from J, with 8 bases in between. The CDR3 region is CASSSTGQETQYF. CDR3 sequence (DNA): TGTGCCAGCAGCTCCACTGGGCAAGAGACCCAGTACTTC. Supplemented by reference TRBV5-4 and TRBJ2-5, the full variable domain reads ETGVTQSPTHLIKTRGQQVTLRCSSQSGHNTVSWYQQALGQGPQFIFQYYREEENGRGNFPPRFSGLQFPNYSSELNVNALELDDSALYLCASSSTGQETQYFGPGTRLLVL.

A word on this clone: The same CDR3 also results from other DNA sequences found in this sample. V is TRBV2 and J is TRBJ1-4; weak D call: TRBD1 (5 bases). This CDR3 is 14 amino acids long. Germline V gene sequence: CDR1 SNHLY, CDR2 FYNNEI. With 8 bases removed from V and 8 bases from J, the gap between germline ends came to 18 bases. CDR3 DNA: TGTGCCAGCTCGGGAGGCCTAAGGGGAGAAAAACTGTTTTTT. Translation: CASSGGLRGEKLFF.

The rearrangement links TRBV11-2 to TRBJ1-1; D is uncertain. CDR3 length: 16 amino acids. The germline CDR1 and CDR2 sequences are SGHAT and FQNNGV. V was clipped by 1 base and J by 0 bases, with 12 bases between them. The CDR3 bases are TGTGCCAGCAGCTTAGTTTCCGGGTGGTTGAACACTGAAGCTTTCTTT. This translates into CASSLVSGWLNTEAFF.

The chain joins TRBV6-4 to TRBJ1-5, with 7 nucleotides matching TRBD1. V shed 6 bases, J shed 2 bases, and the junction held 13 bases outside the gene matches. The CDR3 runs 17 residues. Germline CDR1 and CDR2: MRHNA and SNTAGT. Here the CDR3 reads CASSDTPGGLRNQPQHF. The CDR3 region has the DNA TGTGCCAGCAGCGATACCCCAGGGGGGTTGCGCAATCAGCCCCAGCATTTT.

The genes are TRBV13 and TRBJ2-3, with TRBD2 matching 11 bases. Unmatched junction bases numbered 5, after V lost 1 base and J lost 2 bases. Germline V lookup: CDR1 PRHDT, CDR2 FYEKMQ (reference sequence). CDR3 length: 17 amino acids. The CDR3 spells CASSLEVAGGLTDTQYF. The CDR3 coding sequence is TGTGCCAGCAGCTTAGAAGTAGCGGGGGGGCTCACAGATACGCAGTATTTT.

The genes are TRBV6-6 and TRBJ1-2; D call uncertain. The germline V gene encodes CDR1 MNHNY and CDR2 SVGAGI (reference sequence). CDR3 size: 15 residues. V was shortened by 6 bases and J by 0 bases, with 14 bases between the two germline ends. The CDR3 DNA follows: TGTGCCAGCAGCGACCCCGGAGCCACTAACTATGGCTACACCTTC. As protein: CASSDPGATNYGYTF.

The chain has TRBV27 and TRBJ1-1; TRBD1 might be the D (5 bases). From germline, CDR1 is MNHEY and CDR2 SMNVEV (reference sequence). Trimming removed 3 bases from V and 1 base from J, with 6 bases in between. This CDR3 is built from 13 residues. This CDR3 is CASSFGGNTEAFF. In DNA, the CDR3 is TGTGCCAGCAGTTTTGGGGGGAACACTGAAGCTTTCTTT.

The chain carries TRBV6-5 and TRBJ1-3; 7 bases match TRBD1. There are 15 residues in the CDR3. V dropped 6 bases and J dropped 10; count of bases not matched to a gene: 15. Looked up from germline, CDR1 is MNHEY and CDR2 is SVGAGI. The CDR3 coding sequence is TGTGCCAGCAGAGCCGACCGGGACAGCTCTTCAACCATATATTTT. Translating it yields CASRADRDSSSTIYF.

V is TRBV7-6 and J is TRBJ2-1, with 11 bases matching TRBD2. The CDR3 is 15 residues long. The V segment lost 0 bases and the J segment 12 bases; nucleotides outside the gene matches: 7. Germline V gene sequence: CDR1 SGHVS, CDR2 FNYEAQ. The CDR3 loop is CASSLASGGAQRQFF. In DNA, the CDR3 is TGTGCCAGCAGCTTAGCTAGCGGGGGGGCCCAAAGGCAGTTCTTC.

This sequence joins TRBV19 and TRBJ2-5; no clear D. Germline V gives CDR1 LNHDA, CDR2 SQIVND (reference sequence). This CDR3 contains 13 residues. Between the trimmed V and J ends, which lost 5 bases and 5 bases, there was a span of 12 bases. CDR3 sequence reads: CASSLTRIETQYF. The CDR3 nucleotides read TGTGCCAGTAGTTTGACACGCATCGAGACCCAGTACTTC.

The rearrangement uses TRBV20-1 and TRBJ2-5; D is perhaps TRBD2 (5 bases). V dropped 5 bases and J dropped 9 bases, with 10 bases sitting between them. The V gene's germline CDR1 is DFQATT and CDR2 SNEGSKA (reference sequence). The CDR3 is 10 amino acids. The CDR3 DNA reads as TGCAGTGCTCTACTAGGCTCCCAGTACTTC. The encoded protein is CSALLGSQYF.